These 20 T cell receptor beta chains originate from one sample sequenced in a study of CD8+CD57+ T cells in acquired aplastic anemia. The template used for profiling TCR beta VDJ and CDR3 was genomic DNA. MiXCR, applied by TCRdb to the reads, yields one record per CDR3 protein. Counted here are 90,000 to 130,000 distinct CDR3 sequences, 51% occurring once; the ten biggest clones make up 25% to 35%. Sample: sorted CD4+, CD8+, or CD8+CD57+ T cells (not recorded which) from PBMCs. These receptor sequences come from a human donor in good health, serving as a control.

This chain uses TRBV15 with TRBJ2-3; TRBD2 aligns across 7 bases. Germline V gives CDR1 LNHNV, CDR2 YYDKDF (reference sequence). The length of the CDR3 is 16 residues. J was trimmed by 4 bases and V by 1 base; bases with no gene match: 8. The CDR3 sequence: CATSRVPGGGADTQYF. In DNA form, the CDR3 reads TGTGCCACCAGCAGAGTTCCCGGGGGAGGGGCAGATACGCAGTATTTT.

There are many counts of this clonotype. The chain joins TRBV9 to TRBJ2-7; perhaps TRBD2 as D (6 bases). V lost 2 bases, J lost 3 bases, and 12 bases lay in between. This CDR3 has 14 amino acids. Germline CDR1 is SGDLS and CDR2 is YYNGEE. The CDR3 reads CASSVTPGVYEQYF. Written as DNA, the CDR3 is TGTGCCAGCAGCGTGACCCCGGGGGTCTACGAGCAGTACTTC.

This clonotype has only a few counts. CDR3 in amino acids: CASSLGLQETQYF. CDR3 DNA sequence: TGTGCCAGCAGCTTAGGACTACAAGAGACCCAGTACTTC. The chain recombines TRBV7-9 with TRBJ2-5, with TRBD2 as a possible D gene (5 bases). Germline CDR1 is SEHNR and CDR2 is FQNEAQ (reference sequence). Trimming took 1 base from V and 2 from J, leaving 5 bases between them. The CDR3 length is 13 residues.

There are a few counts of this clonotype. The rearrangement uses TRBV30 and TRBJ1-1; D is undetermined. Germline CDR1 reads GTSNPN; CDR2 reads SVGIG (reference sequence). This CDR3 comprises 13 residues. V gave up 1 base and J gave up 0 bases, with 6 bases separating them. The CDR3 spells CAWSEQLNTEAFF. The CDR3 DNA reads TGTGCCTGGAGTGAACAGTTGAACACTGAAGCTTTCTTT.

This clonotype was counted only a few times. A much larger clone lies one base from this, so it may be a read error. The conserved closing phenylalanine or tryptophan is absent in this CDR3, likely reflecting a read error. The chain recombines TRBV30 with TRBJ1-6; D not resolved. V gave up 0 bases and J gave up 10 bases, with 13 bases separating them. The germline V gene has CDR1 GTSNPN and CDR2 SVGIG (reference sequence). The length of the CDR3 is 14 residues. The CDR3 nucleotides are TGTGCCTGGAGTGTAGGCGGTGTTAAGTCACCCCTCCACCTT. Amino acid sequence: CAWSVGGVKSPLHL.

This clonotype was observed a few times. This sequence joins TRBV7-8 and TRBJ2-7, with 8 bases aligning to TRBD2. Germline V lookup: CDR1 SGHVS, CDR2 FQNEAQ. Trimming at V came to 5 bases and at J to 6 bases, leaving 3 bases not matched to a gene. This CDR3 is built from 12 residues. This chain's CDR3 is CASSPRGGEQYF. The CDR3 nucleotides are TGTGCCAGCAGCCCCCGGGGGGGCGAGCAGTACTTC.

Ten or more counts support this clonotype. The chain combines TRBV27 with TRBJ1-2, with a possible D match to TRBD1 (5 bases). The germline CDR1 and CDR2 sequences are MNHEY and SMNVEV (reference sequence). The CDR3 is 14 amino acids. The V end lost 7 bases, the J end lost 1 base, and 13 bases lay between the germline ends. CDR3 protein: CASTPGLGNYGYTF. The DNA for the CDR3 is TGTGCCAGCACTCCAGGGTTGGGTAACTATGGCTACACCTTC.

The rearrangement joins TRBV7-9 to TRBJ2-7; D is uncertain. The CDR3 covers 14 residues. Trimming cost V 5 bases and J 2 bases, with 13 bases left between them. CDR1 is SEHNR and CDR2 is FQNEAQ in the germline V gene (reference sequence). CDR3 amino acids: CASSPPGQPYEQYF. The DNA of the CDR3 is TGTGCCAGCAGCCCTCCTGGGCAGCCCTACGAGCAGTACTTC.

CDR3 DNA: TGTGCCAGCGCACCGGGACTAGCGGGGCCGAACACCGGGGAGCTGTTTTTT. Translated, it gives CASAPGLAGPNTGELFF. This chain uses TRBV11-2 with TRBJ2-2; 13 bases are a match to TRBD2. V gave up 8 bases and J gave up 0 bases; unmatched junction bases: 6. CDR1 SGHAT and CDR2 FQNNGV come from the germline V gene. The length of the CDR3 is 17 residues.

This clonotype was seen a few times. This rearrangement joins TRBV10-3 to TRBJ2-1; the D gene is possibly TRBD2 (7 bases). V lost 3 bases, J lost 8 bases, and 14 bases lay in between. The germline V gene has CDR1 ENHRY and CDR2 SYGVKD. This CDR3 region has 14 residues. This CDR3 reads CAISEGGGMDEQFF. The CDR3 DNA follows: TGTGCCATCAGTGAAGGGGGGGGGATGGATGAGCAGTTCTTC.

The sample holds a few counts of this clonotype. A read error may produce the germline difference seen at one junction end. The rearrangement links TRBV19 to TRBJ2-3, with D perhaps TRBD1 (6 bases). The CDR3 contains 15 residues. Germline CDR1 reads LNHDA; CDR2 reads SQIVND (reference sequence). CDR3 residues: CACRKGDISTDTQYF. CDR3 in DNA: TGTGCCTGTAGGAAGGGGGACATTAGCACAGATACGCAGTATTTT.

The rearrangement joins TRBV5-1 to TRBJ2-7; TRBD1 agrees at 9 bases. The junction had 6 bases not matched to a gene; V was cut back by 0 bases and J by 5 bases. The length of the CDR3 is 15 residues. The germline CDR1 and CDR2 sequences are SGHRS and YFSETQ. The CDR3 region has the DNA TGCGCCAGCAGCTTGGGAGGGACAGGGACCCACGAGCAGTACTTC. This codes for CASSLGGTGTHEQYF.

CDR3 amino acids: CASSPGPINEQFF. CDR3 DNA: TGTGCCAGCAGTCCAGGACCGATTAATGAGCAGTTCTTC. The chain couples TRBV2 to TRBJ2-1; no clear D. The germline CDR1 and CDR2 sequences are SNHLY and FYNNEI. V shed 5 bases and J shed 7 bases, with 12 bases lying between them. The CDR3 has 13 amino acids.

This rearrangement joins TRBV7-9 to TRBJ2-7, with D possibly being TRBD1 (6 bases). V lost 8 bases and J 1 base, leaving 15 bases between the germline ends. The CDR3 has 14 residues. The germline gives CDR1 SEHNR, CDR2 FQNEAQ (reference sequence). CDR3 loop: CASSRGETSYEQYF. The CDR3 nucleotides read TGTGCCAGCTCCAGGGGCGAAACTTCCTACGAGCAGTACTTC.

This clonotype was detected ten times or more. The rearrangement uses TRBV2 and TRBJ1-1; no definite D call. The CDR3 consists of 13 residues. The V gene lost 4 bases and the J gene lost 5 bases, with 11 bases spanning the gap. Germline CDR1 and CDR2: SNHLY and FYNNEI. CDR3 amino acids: CASSVVEGTEAFF. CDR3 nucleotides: TGTGCCAGCAGTGTAGTAGAAGGAACTGAAGCTTTCTTT.

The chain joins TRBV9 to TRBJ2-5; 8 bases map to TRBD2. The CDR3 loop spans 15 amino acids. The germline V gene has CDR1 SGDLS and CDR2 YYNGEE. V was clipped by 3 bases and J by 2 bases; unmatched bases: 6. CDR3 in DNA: TGTGCCAGCAGCGCCATAGCGGGGTGGCAAGAGACCCAGTACTTC. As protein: CASSAIAGWQETQYF.

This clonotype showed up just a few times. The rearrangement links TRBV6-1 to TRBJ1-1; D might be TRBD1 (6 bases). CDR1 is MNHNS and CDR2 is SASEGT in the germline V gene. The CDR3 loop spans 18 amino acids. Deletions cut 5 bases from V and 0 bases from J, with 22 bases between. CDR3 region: CASSPLGGRGVMNTEAFF. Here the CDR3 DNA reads TGTGCCAGCAGTCCGCTCGGAGGGAGGGGGGTGATGAACACTGAAGCTTTCTTT.

CDR3 nucleotide sequence: TGTGCCAGCCGCCGGGACAGGGGGCCCGGTTTGAACACTGAAGCTTTCTTT. The encoded protein is CASRRDRGPGLNTEAFF. The gene calls are TRBV6-1 and TRBJ1-1; 12 bases agree with TRBD1. The CDR3 is 17 amino acids. CDR1 and CDR2 (germline): MNHNS, SASEGT. With V trimmed by 8 bases and J by 0 bases, 10 bases remained unmatched.

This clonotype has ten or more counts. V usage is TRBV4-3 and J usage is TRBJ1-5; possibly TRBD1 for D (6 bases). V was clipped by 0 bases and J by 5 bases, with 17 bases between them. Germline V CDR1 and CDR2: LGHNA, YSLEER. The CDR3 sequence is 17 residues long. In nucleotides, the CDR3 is TGCGCCAGCAGCCAAGAGGTTTACGGGACAACTCATCAGCCCCAGCATTTT. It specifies CASSQEVYGTTHQPQHF.

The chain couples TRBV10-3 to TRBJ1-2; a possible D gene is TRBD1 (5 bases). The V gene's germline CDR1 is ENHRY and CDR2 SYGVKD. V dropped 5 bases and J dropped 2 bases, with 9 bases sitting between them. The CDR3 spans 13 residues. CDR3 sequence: CAISRQGNYGYTF. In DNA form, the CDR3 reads TGTGCCATCAGTCGTCAGGGAAACTATGGCTACACCTTC.